Listed below are T cell receptor beta chains from one sample, sequenced in a study of blood T cell repertoires in COVID-19. This table comes from immunoSEQ multiplex PCR, and its TCRdb copy is limited to in-frame clones, with some not included. The sample records 150,000 to 200,000 clones, over 75% being singletons. Sequenced input: peripheral blood. The receptor source for this set is a human donor with active or convalescent COVID-19. The donor label of this sample is uncertain. Each CDR3 is given with its conserved first and last residue. A D gene is named only where the DNA matches it firmly. Only some rows state a clone size, as once, few, many or a class for expanded clones.

clone size: NA; V gene: TRBV7-2; D gene: TRBD1; J gene: TRBJ1-1; CDR3 DNA: TGTGCCAGCAGCACCTATAGACAGGGGAATGAAGCTTTCTTT; CDR3 protein: CASSTYRQGNEAFF
clone size: NA; V gene: TRBV2; D gene: TRBD2; J gene: TRBJ2-3; CDR3 DNA: TGTGCCAGCAGTGAAGTACCGGGACTAGCCCCAGATACGCAGTATTTT; CDR3 protein: CASSEVPGLAPDTQYF
clone size: NA; V gene: TRBV7-2; D gene: NA; J gene: TRBJ1-5; CDR3 DNA: TGTGCCAGCAGCTCTCCTTTTGGGGGCCGGGGCAATCAGCCCCAGCATTTT; CDR3 protein: CASSSPFGGRGNQPQHF
clone size: once; V gene: TRBV3-1/TRBV3-2; D gene: NA; J gene: TRBJ2-6; CDR3 DNA: TGTGCCAGCAGCCAGGCGGGGGCCCTCTCTGGGGCCAACGTCCTGACTTTC; CDR3 protein: CASSQAGALSGANVLTF
clone size: NA; V gene: TRBV2; D gene: TRBD2; J gene: TRBJ2-1; CDR3 DNA: TGTGCCAGCAGTGGCCAACTAGCGGGAGCTAAAGAGCAGTTCTTC; CDR3 protein: CASSGQLAGAKEQFF
clone size: NA; V gene: TRBV3-1/TRBV3-2; D gene: NA; J gene: TRBJ2-7; CDR3 DNA: TGTGCCAGCAGCCAAGTGGGGGGAGTCTTATCGAACGAGCAGTACTTC; CDR3 protein: CASSQVGGVLSNEQYF
clone size: NA; V gene: TRBV24-1; D gene: NA; J gene: TRBJ2-6; CDR3 DNA: TGTGCCACCAGTGATTGGCAGGCTGGGGCCAACGTCCTGACTTTC; CDR3 protein: CATSDWQAGANVLTF
clone size: NA; V gene: TRBV28; D gene: NA; J gene: TRBJ2-6; CDR3 DNA: TGTGCCAGCAGTTCGGGAGCTCTTAGAGGACAGGTGTTGTCTGGGGCCAACGTCCTGACTTTC; CDR3 protein: CASSSGALRGQVLSGANVLTF
clone size: NA; V gene: TRBV18; D gene: NA; J gene: TRBJ2-5; CDR3 DNA: TGTGCCAGCTCACCCTCCCAATTTGTGAGCGGCCTTCCGAGGACCCAGTACTTC; CDR3 protein: CASSPSQFVSGLPRTQYF
clone size: NA; V gene: TRBV14; D gene: NA; J gene: TRBJ2-2; CDR3 DNA: TGTGCCAGCAGCCAAGAAACGGGTTCTTGGCACACCGGGGAGCTGTTTTTT; CDR3 protein: CASSQETGSWHTGELFF
clone size: NA; V gene: TRBV24-1; D gene: NA; J gene: TRBJ2-7; CDR3 DNA: TGTGCCACCAGTGATTCAGGCGAGCAGTACTTC; CDR3 protein: CATSDSGEQYF
clone size: once; V gene: TRBV6-1; D gene: NA; J gene: TRBJ2-7; CDR3 DNA: TGTGCCAGCAGTGAAGGTTCCGGGGGCTACGAGCAGTACTTC; CDR3 protein: CASSEGSGGYEQYF
clone size: NA; V gene: TRBV6-5; D gene: TRBD1; J gene: TRBJ2-7; CDR3 DNA: TGTGCCAGCACACGGGACAGGGCGTTCTACGAGCAGTACTTC; CDR3 protein: CASTRDRAFYEQYF
clone size: NA; V gene: TRBV19; D gene: TRBD1; J gene: TRBJ1-2; CDR3 DNA: TGTGCCAGTAGTATAGACGGACCGGGACAGGGGTACCAGGGCTACACCTTC; CDR3 protein: CASSIDGPGQGYQGYTF
clone size: NA; V gene: TRBV27; D gene: NA; J gene: TRBJ1-2; CDR3 DNA: TGTGCCAGCAGTTTAAGACTCAGGGCCCCCAATGGCTACACCTTC; CDR3 protein: CASSLRLRAPNGYTF
clone size: NA; V gene: TRBV28; D gene: TRBD1; J gene: TRBJ1-2; CDR3 DNA: TGTGCCAGCAGCCAACGACAGGGCAGATACACCTTC; CDR3 protein: CASSQRQGRYTF
clone size: NA; V gene: TRBV7-7; D gene: TRBD2; J gene: TRBJ2-1; CDR3 DNA: TGTGCCAGCAGCCCCGGGACTAGCGGGAGGCTGCTCAATGAGCAGTTCTTC; CDR3 protein: CASSPGTSGRLLNEQFF
clone size: NA; V gene: TRBV6-6; D gene: TRBD2; J gene: TRBJ2-1; CDR3 DNA: TGTGCCAGCAGTTACTCGGCGGGGGGGCCGGATGAGCAGTTCTTC; CDR3 protein: CASSYSAGGPDEQFF
clone size: NA; V gene: TRBV9; D gene: NA; J gene: TRBJ1-3; CDR3 DNA: TGTGCCAGCAGCGCATACAGGAGTGGAGGAAACACCATATATTTT; CDR3 protein: CASSAYRSGGNTIYF
clone size: NA; V gene: TRBV25-1; D gene: TRBD2; J gene: TRBJ2-5; CDR3 DNA: TGTGCCAGCAGTCCAGAAGGGGCGGGGGATCCGGAGACCCAGTACTTC; CDR3 protein: CASSPEGAGDPETQYF
clone size: NA; V gene: TRBV11-1; D gene: TRBD2; J gene: TRBJ2-3; CDR3 DNA: TGTGCCAGCAGTCGGGGGGGAGATACGCAGTATTTT; CDR3 protein: CASSRGGDTQYF
clone size: NA; V gene: TRBV18; D gene: NA; J gene: TRBJ1-2; CDR3 DNA: TGTGCCAGCTCACCACGGCAGGTCGACTATGGCTACACCTTC; CDR3 protein: CASSPRQVDYGYTF
clone size: NA; V gene: TRBV24-1; D gene: TRBD2; J gene: TRBJ2-3; CDR3 DNA: TGTGCCACCTCTAGCGGGAGGGGCATCACAGATACGCAGTATTTT; CDR3 protein: CATSSGRGITDTQYF
clone size: NA; V gene: TRBV7-9; D gene: NA; J gene: TRBJ2-1; CDR3 DNA: TGTGCCAGCAAAACACTTATACGGGGTGAGCAGTTCTTC; CDR3 protein: CASKTLIRGEQFF
clone size: NA; V gene: TRBV9; D gene: TRBD2; J gene: TRBJ2-1; CDR3 DNA: TGTGCCAGCAGCGTAGGGGCGGGGGCCTACAATGAGCAGTTCTTC; CDR3 protein: CASSVGAGAYNEQFF
clone size: NA; V gene: TRBV5-4; D gene: TRBD2; J gene: TRBJ2-3; CDR3 DNA: TGTGCCAGCAGCTTGGTCCTAGCGGCTAGCACAGATACGCAGTATTTT; CDR3 protein: CASSLVLAASTDTQYF
clone size: NA; V gene: TRBV7-2; D gene: NA; J gene: TRBJ2-5; CDR3 DNA: TGTGCCAGCAGCGTCCGGGGTGCCTGGGAGACCCAGTACTTC; CDR3 protein: CASSVRGAWETQYF
clone size: NA; V gene: TRBV9; D gene: NA; J gene: TRBJ1-2; CDR3 DNA: TGTGCCAGCAGCGTAGGACAGAACTATGGCTACACCTTC; CDR3 protein: CASSVGQNYGYTF
clone size: NA; V gene: TRBV7-9; D gene: NA; J gene: TRBJ2-5; CDR3 DNA: TGTGCCAGCAGCCCCGAGGACAGTCGATACCAAGAGACCCAGTACTTC; CDR3 protein: CASSPEDSRYQETQYF
clone size: once; V gene: TRBV9; D gene: TRBD2; J gene: TRBJ2-3; CDR3 DNA: TGTGCCAGCAGCCATAGCGGGGGCAGCACAGATACGCAGTATTTT; CDR3 protein: CASSHSGGSTDTQYF
clone size: NA; V gene: TRBV15; D gene: NA; J gene: TRBJ1-1; CDR3 DNA: TGTGCCACCAGCAGAGGGGGAGTTCAAGCTTTCTTT; CDR3 protein: CATSRGGVQAFF
clone size: NA; V gene: TRBV29-1; D gene: NA; J gene: TRBJ1-1; CDR3 DNA: TGCAGGGGAACAGGGCCGTCTTACACTGAAGCTTTCTTT; CDR3 protein: CRGTGPSYTEAFF
clone size: NA; V gene: TRBV9; D gene: NA; J gene: TRBJ1-4; CDR3 DNA: TGTGCCAGCAGCGCCGGGATGGATCGTGAAAAACTGTTTTTT; CDR3 protein: CASSAGMDREKLFF
clone size: NA; V gene: TRBV5-1; D gene: TRBD1; J gene: TRBJ2-2; CDR3 DNA: TGCGCCAGCAGTTTTACAGGGGAAAACACCGGGGAGCTGTTTTTT; CDR3 protein: CASSFTGENTGELFF
clone size: NA; V gene: TRBV6-1; D gene: NA; J gene: TRBJ1-2; CDR3 DNA: TGTGCCAGCAGTGAGATAGAGACAGCTAACTATGGCTACACCTTC; CDR3 protein: CASSEIETANYGYTF
clone size: NA; V gene: TRBV24-1; D gene: NA; J gene: TRBJ2-3; CDR3 DNA: TGTGCCACTAAAACAGATACGCAGTATTTT; CDR3 protein: CATKTDTQYF
clone size: NA; V gene: TRBV19; D gene: TRBD1; J gene: TRBJ1-4; CDR3 DNA: TGTGCCAGTTCCCGGTACGGGACAGGGGAAGAAAAACTGTTTTTT; CDR3 protein: CASSRYGTGEEKLFF
clone size: NA; V gene: TRBV2; D gene: TRBD2; J gene: TRBJ2-3; CDR3 DNA: TGTGCCAGCAGGCTTTCATACGGGGGGTCAACAGATACGCAGTATTTT; CDR3 protein: CASRLSYGGSTDTQYF
clone size: NA; V gene: TRBV18; D gene: TRBD1; J gene: TRBJ2-7; CDR3 DNA: TGTGCCAGCTCGCCAACCCCGGGACAGGGTGCCTACGAGCAGTACTTC; CDR3 protein: CASSPTPGQGAYEQYF
clone size: NA; V gene: TRBV5-4; D gene: TRBD1; J gene: TRBJ2-2; CDR3 DNA: TGTGCCAGCACCGGCCCGGGACAGGGATCCACCGGGGAGCTGTTTTTT; CDR3 protein: CASTGPGQGSTGELFF
clone size: NA; V gene: TRBV19; D gene: TRBD2; J gene: TRBJ2-3; CDR3 DNA: TGTGCCAGTAGTACTAGACTAGCGGAATCCACAGATACGCAGTATTTT; CDR3 protein: CASSTRLAESTDTQYF
clone size: NA; V gene: TRBV5-1; D gene: TRBD2; J gene: TRBJ2-7; CDR3 DNA: TGCGCCAGCAGCTTGTCACTCGCTAGCGGCTCCTACGAGCAGTACTTC; CDR3 protein: CASSLSLASGSYEQYF
clone size: few; V gene: TRBV7-2; D gene: NA; J gene: TRBJ1-1; CDR3 DNA: TGTGCCAGCAGCGGGCGGGCTATCACTGAAGCTTTCTTT; CDR3 protein: CASSGRAITEAFF
clone size: NA; V gene: TRBV19; D gene: NA; J gene: TRBJ1-2; CDR3 DNA: TGTGCCAGTAGTACCCCCGGGGGGGGTACGATTGGCTACACCTTC; CDR3 protein: CASSTPGGGTIGYTF
clone size: NA; V gene: TRBV24-1; D gene: TRBD1; J gene: TRBJ2-1; CDR3 DNA: TGTGCCACCGGGGGGACAGGCTCAATAGGGCAGTTCTTC; CDR3 protein: CATGGTGSIGQFF
clone size: NA; V gene: TRBV2; D gene: NA; J gene: TRBJ2-1; CDR3 DNA: TGTGCCAGCACGGGGGATGGCAATGAGCAGTTCTTC; CDR3 protein: CASTGDGNEQFF
clone size: NA; V gene: TRBV14; D gene: NA; J gene: TRBJ2-5; CDR3 DNA: TGTGCCAGCAGCTCGCTCCAGGTTCAAGAGACCCAGTACTTC; CDR3 protein: CASSSLQVQETQYF
clone size: NA; V gene: TRBV30; D gene: NA; J gene: TRBJ1-2; CDR3 DNA: TGTGCCTGGAGTCTAGAGAGCTTATATGGCTACACCTTC; CDR3 protein: CAWSLESLYGYTF
clone size: NA; V gene: TRBV10-3; D gene: TRBD1; J gene: TRBJ1-1; CDR3 DNA: TGTGCCATCAACTCCCGCAGGGGGCAATCAGAGAACACTGAAGCTTTCTTT; CDR3 protein: CAINSRRGQSENTEAFF
clone size: NA; V gene: TRBV4-1; D gene: NA; J gene: TRBJ2-2; CDR3 DNA: TGCGCCAGCAGCCAAGCAAATATGGGGCTTGGGACCGGGGAGCTGTTTTTT; CDR3 protein: CASSQANMGLGTGELFF
clone size: NA; V gene: TRBV25-1; D gene: NA; J gene: TRBJ2-5; CDR3 DNA: TGTGCCAGCAGTCGACAGGTCGGGGAGACCCAGTACTTC; CDR3 protein: CASSRQVGETQYF
clone size: once; V gene: TRBV28; D gene: NA; J gene: TRBJ2-7; CDR3 DNA: TGTGCCAGCAGTCCCGTCGTTCGGGACGAGCAGTACTTC; CDR3 protein: CASSPVVRDEQYF